The 3 T cell receptor beta chains listed next were all sequenced from one sample in a study of beta chain features in type 1 diabetes. The investigators reverse transcribed all of the isolated RNA, so they sequenced expressed TCRB transcripts. Data came from immunoSEQ multiplex PCR; TCRdb stores just in-frame clones and leaves some out. The table has about 260,000 clones, around 65% seen once. The sequencing input was naive CD4+ T cells from blood. The receptors stem from a man under 40 in good health.

The chain couples TRBV29-1 to TRBJ1-2, with D perhaps matching TRBD1 (5 bases). The germline gives CDR1 SQVTM, CDR2 ANQGSEA. This CDR3 is built from 13 residues. Trimming pared 7 bases from V and 2 bases from J, leaving 14 bases between. The CDR3 loop is CSAWDGQNYGYTF. The CDR3 nucleotides read TGCAGCGCCTGGGACGGCCAGAACTATGGCTACACCTTC.

The chain has TRBV7-2 and TRBJ2-2; 12 nucleotides agree with TRBD2. From germline, CDR1 is SGHTA and CDR2 FQGNSA. Trimming cost V 7 bases and J 7 bases; bases outside gene matches: 7. The CDR3 contains 15 residues. The CDR3 coding sequence is TGTGCCAGCATGACTAGCGGGAGAACGATCGGGGAGCTGTTTTTT. This sequence encodes CASMTSGRTIGELFF. The whole variable domain, remainder taken from reference TRBV7-2 and TRBJ2-2, is GAGVSQSPSNKVTEKGKDVELRCDPISGHTALYWYRQSLGQGLEFLIYFQGNSAPDKSGLPSDRFSAERTGGSVSTLTIQRTQQEDSAVYLCASMTSGRTIGELFFGEGSRLTVL.

This clone was seen just once. This chain links TRBV5-1 with TRBJ2-2, with 8 bases matching TRBD2. Looked up from germline, CDR1 is SGHRS and CDR2 is YFSETQ. Germline trimming cut 3 bases from V and 6 bases from J; bases unmatched to any gene: 7. The CDR3 has 15 amino acids. The DNA of the CDR3 is TGCGCCAGCAGCTCCACAGCGGGGGAGGCCGGGGAGCTGTTTTTT. Its protein product is CASSSTAGEAGELFF.